These 8 T cell receptor beta chains originate from one sample sequenced in a study of human T cells and chemical hapten exposure. Time point indicated: patch test 1, 2 weeks after DPC sensitization. Treatment denoted: therapeutic diphenylcyclopropenone sensitization with weekly scalp DPC. Each CDR3 protein is one row after TCRdb ran MiXCR on the RACE reads. Here the sample spans roughly 200,000 distinct CDR3 sequences, approximately 20% being singletons. This specimen was whole blood, taken in connection with sensitization to the hapten diphenylcyclopropenone (DPC). The receptor set was obtained from a woman aged 45 to 65 with alopecia areata. Some clones in this sample may be carry-over from other donors' samples.

In this sample, this clonotype turned up a few times. This chain joins TRBV7-2 and TRBJ2-6; D remains ambiguous. The CDR3 sequence is 18 residues long. Germline assignment: CDR1 SGHTA and CDR2 FQGNSA. Trimming pared 5 bases from V and 2 bases from J, leaving 19 bases between. CDR3 DNA: TGTGCCAGCAGCCCGCGCCCCCTGGATTGGGCTGGGGCCAACGTCCTGACTTTC. Residues: CASSPRPLDWAGANVLTF.

The rearrangement links TRBV7-9 to TRBJ2-7; TRBD2 is a possible D gene (7 bases). The V end lost 2 bases, the J end lost 5 bases, and 16 bases lay between the germline ends. The CDR3 length is 15 residues. The germline V gene encodes CDR1 SEHNR and CDR2 FQNEAQ (reference sequence). CDR3 region: CASSLTTGGHDEQYF. The CDR3 coding sequence is TGTGCCAGCAGCTTAACTACCGGGGGGCACGACGAGCAGTACTTC. The entire variable domain, with the rest obtained from reference TRBV7-9 and TRBJ2-7, is as follows: DTGVSQNPRHKITKRGQNVTFRCDPISEHNRLYWYRQTLGQGPEFLTYFQNEAQLEKSRLLSDRFSAERPKGSFSTLEIQRTEQGDSAMYLCASSLTTGGHDEQYFGPGTRLTVT.

The rearrangement links TRBV25-1 to TRBJ2-5; D may match TRBD1 or TRBD2 (5 bases each). V gave up 6 bases and J gave up 7 bases, with 18 bases separating them. In germline, CDR1 is MGHDK, CDR2 SYGVNS. The CDR3 has 14 residues. The CDR3 is CASSPAGSVGTQYF. CDR3 nucleotide sequence: TGTGCCAGCAGCCCGGCAGGGAGTGTGGGGACCCAGTACTTC.

This clonotype has more than one count but fewer than ten. The chain couples TRBV5-1 to TRBJ1-1; D is perhaps TRBD1 (5 bases). This CDR3 has 14 residues. Germline V gene lookup returns CDR1 SGHRS and CDR2 YFSETQ. V was cut by 4 bases and J by 3 bases, with 13 bases left in between. The CDR3 coding sequence is TGCGCCAGCAGCAAGTGGGGGAGGGACACTGAAGCTTTCTTT. It codes for CASSKWGRDTEAFF.

The rearrangement links TRBV6-1 to TRBJ2-4; 9 bases match TRBD1. The V segment lost 5 bases and the J segment 7 bases; nucleotides outside the gene matches: 6. The CDR3 totals 14 residues. Germline CDR1 and CDR2: MNHNS and SASEGT. The DNA of the CDR3 is TGTGCCAGCAGTTATCGGGACAGGGCGAACATTCAGTACTTC. Amino acid sequence: CASSYRDRANIQYF.

This clonotype was recorded a few times. The chain carries TRBV9 and TRBJ1-2; no firm D call. The CDR3 contains 13 residues. Germline values: CDR1 SGDLS, CDR2 YYNGEE. Trimming took off 0 bases at V and 7 bases at J, with 10 bases between the two ends. The CDR3 DNA sequence: TGTGCCAGCAGCGTAGGAGGGATCGTTGGCTACACCTTC. It is translated as CASSVGGIVGYTF.

The J gene is TRBJ2-3, the V gene TRBV5-6, with 11 bases aligning to TRBD2. The junction had 9 bases not matched to a gene; V was cut back by 3 bases and J by 6 bases. The germline V gene encodes CDR1 SGHDT and CDR2 YYEEEE. The CDR3 sequence is 16 residues long. The CDR3 DNA sequence: TGTGCCAGCAGCTCTATCGGGACTAGCGGTATGGATACGCAGTATTTT. Its protein product is CASSSIGTSGMDTQYF. Full variable domain (outside the CDR3, taken from reference TRBV5-6 and TRBJ2-3): DAGVTQSPTHLIKTRGQQVTLRCSPKSGHDTVSWYQQALGQGPQFIFQYYEEEERQRGNFPDRFSGHQFPNYSSELNVNALLLGDSALYLCASSSIGTSGMDTQYFGPGTRLTVL.

There are many counts of this clonotype. This chain connects TRBV29-1 to TRBJ2-1; TRBD2 matches 10 bases. This CDR3 is built from 12 residues. After removal of 2 bases from V and 14 bases from J, the junction contained 6 bases not matched to a gene. Germline V gene lookup returns CDR1 SQVTM and CDR2 ANQGSEA. CDR3 region: CSVEFLAGAKFF. DNA of the CDR3: TGCAGCGTTGAATTCCTAGCGGGAGCCAAGTTCTTC.